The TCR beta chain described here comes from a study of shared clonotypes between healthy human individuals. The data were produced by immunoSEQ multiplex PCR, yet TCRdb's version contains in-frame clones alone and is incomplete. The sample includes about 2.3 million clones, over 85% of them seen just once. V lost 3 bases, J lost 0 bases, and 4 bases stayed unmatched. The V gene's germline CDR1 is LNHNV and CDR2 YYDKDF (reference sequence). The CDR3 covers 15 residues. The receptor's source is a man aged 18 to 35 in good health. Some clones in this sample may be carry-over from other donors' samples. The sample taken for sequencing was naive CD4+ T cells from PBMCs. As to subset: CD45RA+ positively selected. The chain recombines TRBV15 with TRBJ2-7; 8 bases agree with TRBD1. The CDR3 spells CATSSSGQGSYEQYF. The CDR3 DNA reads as TGTGCCACCAGCAGTTCCGGACAGGGCTCCTACGAGCAGTACTTC.